This T cell receptor (beta chain) emerged from a study of identical twins. Using its own MiXCR run on the 5' RACE reads, TCRdb lists one record per CDR3 protein. The data contain over 600,000 distinct CDR3 sequences, 21% of them singletons. The germline V and J ends were trimmed by 2 bases and 12 bases, with 19 bases remaining between them. The length of the CDR3 is 14 residues. CDR1 is ENHRY, CDR2 SYGVKD, per germline. This clonotype was counted ten times or more. This sample also appeared in a second study, on T cells expressing NK-cell markers.

Material: PBMCs. This receptor was identified in a woman aged 18-30 years in good health. The V gene is TRBV10-3, the J gene TRBJ1-1; D remains unclear. The DNA of the CDR3 is TGTGCCATCAGTGAGCCCAATCAAGCGCAGAAAACTTTCTTT. Translated: CAISEPNQAQKTFF.